This T cell receptor beta chain stems from a study of identical twins. From the 5' RACE reads, TCRdb called clonotypes with MiXCR, one entry per CDR3 protein. The table includes 420,000 or so distinct CDR3 sequences, about a fifth detected once. Concerning this clonotype itself: What it recognizes is unknown.

Germline V lookup: CDR1 DFQATT, CDR2 SNEGSKA (reference sequence). The CDR3 is 12 residues long. Losses at the gene ends were 3 bases for V and 6 bases for J; bases not matched to a gene: 3. The study's findings and limits: Cord blood beta clonotypes that were abundant carried fewer insertions, and memory repertoires showed no such trend. Invariant T cells like MAIT and iNKT could partly confound the zero-insertion analyses. Modeled out-of-frame TCR alpha sharing in monozygotic twins fell below observed levels.

The chain employs TRBV20-1 and TRBJ2-3; 7 bases agree with TRBD2. The sequencing sample was made of naive T cells sorted from blood. The clonotype comes from a man aged 45 to 65 in good health. CDR3 residues: CSASKAGDTQYF. The CDR3 DNA is TGCAGTGCTAGCAAAGCGGGGGATACGCAGTATTTT.